This is a list of T cell receptor beta chains from one sample in a study of beta chain features in type 1 diabetes. Only in-frame clones appear in the TCRdb table, and some are missing; sequencing was by immunoSEQ multiplex PCR. The data show about 360,000 clones, around 12% seen once. Sequencing was done on a sample of naive CD4+ T cells from blood. These receptors were collected from a man in his late teens or twenties in good health. The CDR3 runs from the conserved cysteine through the conserved F or W. Each record gives: D gene, V gene, clone size, J gene, CDR3 DNA, CDR3 protein. The D gene is left open where the match is weak. Only some rows state a clone size, as once, few, many or a class for expanded clones.

NA	TRBV5-4	NA	TRBJ1-2	TGTGCCAGCAGCTTGGCCCAGACAGGCGGTTACGGCTACACCTTC	CASSLAQTGGYGYTF
TRBD2	TRBV9	NA	TRBJ2-5	TGTGCCAGCAGCGCCCACCCGCCTAGCGGGGGGGAGACCCAGTACTTC	CASSAHPPSGGETQYF
TRBD2	TRBV4-2	NA	TRBJ2-1	TGTGCCAGCAGCCATCTTCTAGCGGCCTACTACAATGAGCAGTTCTTC	CASSHLLAAYYNEQFF
TRBD1	TRBV30	few	TRBJ1-5	TGTGCCTGGAGTACGACAGGGGACCAGCCCCAGCATTTT	CAWSTTGDQPQHF
NA	TRBV4-2	NA	TRBJ1-5	TGTGCCAGCAGCCAAGATGGAGGGAATCAGCCCCAGCATTTT	CASSQDGGNQPQHF
NA	TRBV5-4	NA	TRBJ2-4	TGTGCCAGCAGCTCAAAAAACATTCAGTACTTC	CASSSKNIQYF
NA	TRBV7-3	few	TRBJ2-3	TGTGCCAGCAGCTTACGGGGGGCCGCAGATACGCAGTATTTT	CASSLRGAADTQYF
TRBD1	TRBV5-4	NA	TRBJ1-4	TGTGCCAGCAGCCGTGACAGGGGTAATGAAAAACTGTTTTTT	CASSRDRGNEKLFF
TRBD1	TRBV4-3	NA	TRBJ1-2	TGCGCCAGCAGCAAACGGGACAGAAACTATGGCTACACCTTC	CASSKRDRNYGYTF
TRBD1	TRBV6-5	NA	TRBJ1-2	TGTGCCAGCAGTCAACAGGGGACAGGGGCCGATGGCTACACCTTC	CASSQQGTGADGYTF
TRBD1	TRBV7-2	few	TRBJ2-7	TGTGCCAGCAGCCCAGGCGGAACAGGGGGCTACGAGCAGTACTTC	CASSPGGTGGYEQYF
NA	TRBV19	few	TRBJ2-7	TGTGCCAGTAGTATAGCAGCTAGCTACGAGCAGTACTTC	CASSIAASYEQYF